This T cell receptor (beta chain) emerged from a study of CD8+CD57+ T cells in acquired aplastic anemia. Study-wide results and caveats: Patients and controls shared 25 to 35 CD8+ CDR3 sequences, which appeared highly expressed in patients and within their immunodominant clones.

The germline gives CDR1 SGHRS, CDR2 YFSETQ. The CDR3 runs 13 residues. The V gene lost 5 bases and the J gene lost 1 base, with 10 bases spanning the gap. CDR3 and TCR beta VDJ profiling relied on genomic DNA as the template. Via MiXCR, TCRdb re-called the reads, giving one row per CDR3 protein. This table holds roughly 200,000 distinct CDR3 sequences, nearly 65% found once. CD8+CD57+ cell expansion, shown by flow cytometry, had occurred in the patients selected for sequencing. As concerns this clonotype: Its specificity is unknown.

This TCR was recovered from a human donor with aplastic anemia. Source material: sorted CD4+, CD8+, or CD8+CD57+ T cells (not recorded which) from PBMCs. The genes are TRBV5-1 and TRBJ2-7; D unresolved. The CDR3 DNA is TGCGCCAGCAGTAACCCCGCATCCTACGAGCAGTACTTC. It translates to CASSNPASYEQYF.